One and the same sample provided the 20 T cell receptor beta chains below, sequenced in a study of human T cells and chemical hapten exposure. MiXCR was run by TCRdb on the RACE reads, yielding one entry per CDR3 protein. Here the sample spans tens of thousands of distinct CDR3 sequences, approximately 6.7% being singletons. Specified time point: pre-sensitization, week 0. As to treatment: therapeutic diphenylcyclopropenone sensitization with weekly scalp DPC. This sample comprised whole blood, obtained in connection with sensitization to the hapten diphenylcyclopropenone (DPC). Receptors originate from a woman aged 25 to 39 with alopecia areata. Some clones in this sample may be carry-over from other donors' samples.

This clonotype was seen repeatedly, ten times or more. The chain combines TRBV6-4 with TRBJ2-1; 8 bases match TRBD2. The germline V gene has CDR1 MRHNA and CDR2 SNTAGT. The CDR3 covers 13 residues. With 9 bases clipped from V and 2 bases from J, the junction kept 3 bases outside the gene matches. The CDR3 region is CARRTSPYNEQFF. In DNA, the CDR3 is TGTGCCAGAAGGACTAGCCCCTACAATGAGCAGTTCTTC.

This clonotype was observed many times. The chain links TRBV18 to TRBJ2-4; D may be TRBD2 (5 bases). V lost 6 bases and J lost 1, with 7 bases in between. Germline assignment: CDR1 KGHSH and CDR2 LQKENI. The CDR3 totals 13 residues. For the CDR3, the DNA is TGTGCCAGCTCGCCGGGGGCCAAAAACATTCAGTACTTC. Encoded protein: CASSPGAKNIQYF.

The chain combines TRBV19 with TRBJ1-5; D uncertain. This CDR3 is built from 14 residues. Germline CDR1 reads LNHDA; CDR2 reads SQIVND (reference sequence). Trimming shortened V by 2 bases and J by 7 bases, and 12 bases separated the two germline ends. CDR3 amino acids: CASSISTDGQPQHF. In nucleotides, the CDR3 is TGTGCCAGTAGTATATCGACCGACGGACAGCCCCAGCATTTT.

This clonotype has a count of ten or more. The CDR3: CASSLGTAGYF. The DNA of the CDR3 is TGTGCCAGCAGTTTAGGGACAGCTGGTTACTTC. The chain carries TRBV28 and TRBJ2-7, with TRBD1 matching 7 bases. Germline V gives CDR1 MDHEN, CDR2 SYDVKM. The CDR3 has 11 amino acids. The ends lost 2 bases at V and 13 bases at J; junction bases unmatched: 5.

This clonotype has just a few counts. The chain joins TRBV5-4 to TRBJ1-2; 9 positions agree with TRBD1. This CDR3 region has 13 residues. Unmatched junction bases numbered 7, after V lost 1 base and J lost 12 bases. From germline, CDR1 is SGHNT and CDR2 YYREEE (reference sequence). CDR3 bases: TGTGCCAGCAGCTTGACAGGGGGCTGGGACGACACCTTC. This gives the protein CASSLTGGWDDTF.

In its sample, this clonotype was seen a few times. V usage is TRBV5-1 and J usage is TRBJ1-6, with D perhaps matching TRBD1 (5 bases). This CDR3 has 15 amino acids. Trimming removed 2 bases at V and 8 bases at J, with 14 bases between. Germline CDR1 SGHRS, CDR2 YFSETQ. CDR3 in DNA: TGCGCCAGCAGCTTCGGGGACGTGTACGATTCACCCCTCCACTTT. Its protein product is CASSFGDVYDSPLHF. Complete variable domain (other parts from reference TRBV5-1 and TRBJ1-6): KAGVTQTPRYLIKTRGQQVTLSCSPISGHRSVSWYQQTPGQGLQFLFEYFSETQRNKGNFPGRFSGRQFSNSRSEMNVSTLELGDSALYLCASSFGDVYDSPLHFGNGTRLTVT.

This clonotype was recorded many times. This chain connects TRBV5-1 to TRBJ1-1, with D unclear. The germline V gene encodes CDR1 SGHRS and CDR2 YFSETQ. The CDR3 spans 13 residues. Trimming removed 3 bases at V and 8 bases at J, with 14 bases between. CDR3 coding DNA: TGCGCCAGCAGCTCCCCCGGGGTTACGGAAGCTTTCTTT. Its translation: CASSSPGVTEAFF.

Only one count was recorded for this clonotype. Given a much more abundant clone one base away, this may be a read error. The chain uses TRBV5-1 and TRBJ2-1, with TRBD1 identical over 7 bases. This CDR3 spans 15 amino acids. V shed 6 bases, J shed 2 bases, and the junction held 8 bases outside the gene matches. Per germline, CDR1 SGHRS and CDR2 YFSETQ. The CDR3 DNA is TGCGCCAGCAATAGAGAACAGGGGACCTACAATGAGCAGTTCTTC. This sequence encodes CASNREQGTYNEQFF.

This clonotype was seen ten or more times. The V gene is TRBV2, the J gene TRBJ1-4; 9 positions agree with TRBD1. From germline, CDR1 is SNHLY and CDR2 FYNNEI. The CDR3 length is 15 residues. V lost 10 bases and J lost 7; bases outside the gene matches: 13. The CDR3 coding sequence is TGTGCCACCAGGCTAACAGGGGGCAGAGTTGAAAAACTGTTTTTT. Amino acids: CATRLTGGRVEKLFF.

This clonotype was recorded at least ten times. V usage is TRBV7-2 and J usage is TRBJ2-7; 9 nucleotides agree with TRBD1. This CDR3 comprises 14 residues. CDR1 SGHTA and CDR2 FQGNSA come from the germline V gene. V shed 1 base, J shed 2 bases, and the junction held 0 bases outside the gene matches. Here the CDR3 DNA reads TGTGCCAGCAGCTTAGGGACAGGGGCCTACGAGCAGTACTTC. As protein: CASSLGTGAYEQYF.

Points on this clonotype: A much larger clonotype is one base distant, so this may be a read error. The chain combines TRBV9 with TRBJ1-5; TRBD1 agrees at 9 bases. Per the germline V gene, CDR1 is SGDLS and CDR2 is YYNGEE. This CDR3 is built from 15 residues. DNA for the CDR3: TGTGCCGGCAGCGTTGGGGGACAGGGACATCAGCCCCAGCATTTT. The encoded protein is CAGSVGGQGHQPQHF.

This clonotype was counted ten times or more. The J gene is TRBJ2-5, the V gene TRBV7-2; D ambiguous. The length of the CDR3 is 15 residues. Per germline, CDR1 SGHTA and CDR2 FQGNSA. V was trimmed by 5 bases and J by 1 base, leaving 14 bases between them. The CDR3: CASSPTGRIQETQYF. The DNA of the CDR3 is TGTGCCAGCAGCCCGACGGGTCGGATCCAAGAGACCCAGTACTTC.

To note about this clonotype: A much larger clone differs from this one at a single base, so this may be a read error. The chain carries TRBV10-2 and TRBJ1-4; no clear D gene. Germline loops: CDR1 WSHSY, CDR2 SAAADI. The CDR3 spans 14 residues. Deletions cut 6 bases from V and 0 bases from J, with 8 bases between. The CDR3 DNA reads TGCGCCAGCAGGGAGGCGGCAACTAATGAAAAACTGTTTTTT. Translation gives CASREAATNEKLFF.

This clonotype has a count of ten or more. The chain has TRBV29-1 and TRBJ1-2; 8 nucleotides line up with TRBD1. V lost 8 bases, J lost 8 bases, and 7 bases stayed unmatched. Per germline, CDR1 SQVTM and CDR2 ANQGSEA. The CDR3 sequence is 11 residues long. The CDR3 reads CSYGTGRGYTF. CDR3 in DNA: TGCAGCTATGGGACAGGACGGGGCTACACCTTC.

Ten or more counts support this clonotype. The genes are TRBV7-9 and TRBJ1-1; D is unclear. The CDR3 sequence is 11 residues long. Trimming took off 2 bases at V and 8 bases at J, with 6 bases between the two ends. Germline V CDR1 and CDR2: SEHNR, FQNEAQ (reference sequence). CDR3 loop: CASSLIPEAFF. In DNA form, the CDR3 reads TGTGCCAGCAGCTTAATACCAGAAGCTTTCTTT.

This clonotype was seen more than once but under ten times. V is TRBV6-2 or TRBV6-3 and J is TRBJ1-5; D is ambiguous. This CDR3 comprises 14 residues. Trimming cost V 6 bases and J 1 base, with 10 bases left between them. From germline, CDR1 is MNHEY and CDR2 SVGEGT. The CDR3 protein is CASRQVGSNQPQHF. CDR3 in DNA: TGTGCCAGCAGACAAGTTGGGAGCAATCAGCCCCAGCATTTT.

This clonotype was observed at least ten times. The chain joins TRBV6-6 to TRBJ2-7, with D hard to call. The CDR3 spans 15 residues. The germline V gene has CDR1 MNHNY and CDR2 SVGAGI (reference sequence). V dropped 2 bases and J dropped 3 bases, with 14 bases sitting between them. In DNA, the CDR3 is TGTGCCAGCAGTTACCTTCAGGTACAGCGCTACGAGCAGTACTTC. Its protein is CASSYLQVQRYEQYF.

This clonotype was found a few times. The germline gene is not matched at one end of the junction; a read error may be the cause. This sequence joins TRBV12-3 or TRBV12-4 and TRBJ1-3, with D uncertain. This CDR3 contains 11 residues. The CDR3 is CVSCLRNTIYF. The DNA for the CDR3 is TGTGTCAGCTGCTTACGGAACACCATATATTTT.

In this sample, this clonotype turned up many times. The chain has TRBV30 and TRBJ2-7; 10 nucleotides agree with TRBD2. From germline, CDR1 is GTSNPN and CDR2 SVGIG (reference sequence). The V gene end was trimmed by 3 bases and the J gene end by 7 bases; junction bases not matched to a gene: 9. CDR3 length: 14 residues. CDR3: CAWREAGGPGEQYF. The CDR3 DNA reads TGTGCCTGGAGGGAAGCGGGGGGGCCGGGGGAGCAGTACTTC.

The chain recombines TRBV18 with TRBJ1-1; tentatively, D is TRBD1 (6 bases). V lost 4 bases and J 11 bases, leaving 20 bases between the germline ends. Germline V gene data show CDR1 as KGHSH and CDR2 as LQKENI. The CDR3 is 14 amino acids. The CDR3 DNA sequence: TGTGCCAGCTCACTGACCGAGGACAGCCTGAGGGCTTTCTTT. Translation gives CASSLTEDSLRAFF.